This T cell receptor beta chain is drawn from a study of blood T cell repertoires in COVID-19. About the study: From the United States, Italy and Spain came samples of acute and convalescent COVID-19.

Germline-derived CDR1 and CDR2 are SGHAT and FQNNGV. This CDR3 region has 13 residues. Trimming left V 6 bases short and J 0 bases short, with 8 bases between. The repertoire was sequenced with immunoSEQ multiplex PCR; TCRdb's copy has only in-frame clones and lacks some. The sample has about 260,000 clones; about 88% are singletons. The source of this sequence is a man in his sixties who had recovered from COVID-19. The chain couples TRBV11-2 to TRBJ2-5; a weak D match, TRBD2 (5 bases). The material sequenced was peripheral blood. In DNA, the CDR3 is TGTGCCAGCAGATCTAGCAACCAAGAGACCCAGTACTTC. This codes for CASRSSNQETQYF.